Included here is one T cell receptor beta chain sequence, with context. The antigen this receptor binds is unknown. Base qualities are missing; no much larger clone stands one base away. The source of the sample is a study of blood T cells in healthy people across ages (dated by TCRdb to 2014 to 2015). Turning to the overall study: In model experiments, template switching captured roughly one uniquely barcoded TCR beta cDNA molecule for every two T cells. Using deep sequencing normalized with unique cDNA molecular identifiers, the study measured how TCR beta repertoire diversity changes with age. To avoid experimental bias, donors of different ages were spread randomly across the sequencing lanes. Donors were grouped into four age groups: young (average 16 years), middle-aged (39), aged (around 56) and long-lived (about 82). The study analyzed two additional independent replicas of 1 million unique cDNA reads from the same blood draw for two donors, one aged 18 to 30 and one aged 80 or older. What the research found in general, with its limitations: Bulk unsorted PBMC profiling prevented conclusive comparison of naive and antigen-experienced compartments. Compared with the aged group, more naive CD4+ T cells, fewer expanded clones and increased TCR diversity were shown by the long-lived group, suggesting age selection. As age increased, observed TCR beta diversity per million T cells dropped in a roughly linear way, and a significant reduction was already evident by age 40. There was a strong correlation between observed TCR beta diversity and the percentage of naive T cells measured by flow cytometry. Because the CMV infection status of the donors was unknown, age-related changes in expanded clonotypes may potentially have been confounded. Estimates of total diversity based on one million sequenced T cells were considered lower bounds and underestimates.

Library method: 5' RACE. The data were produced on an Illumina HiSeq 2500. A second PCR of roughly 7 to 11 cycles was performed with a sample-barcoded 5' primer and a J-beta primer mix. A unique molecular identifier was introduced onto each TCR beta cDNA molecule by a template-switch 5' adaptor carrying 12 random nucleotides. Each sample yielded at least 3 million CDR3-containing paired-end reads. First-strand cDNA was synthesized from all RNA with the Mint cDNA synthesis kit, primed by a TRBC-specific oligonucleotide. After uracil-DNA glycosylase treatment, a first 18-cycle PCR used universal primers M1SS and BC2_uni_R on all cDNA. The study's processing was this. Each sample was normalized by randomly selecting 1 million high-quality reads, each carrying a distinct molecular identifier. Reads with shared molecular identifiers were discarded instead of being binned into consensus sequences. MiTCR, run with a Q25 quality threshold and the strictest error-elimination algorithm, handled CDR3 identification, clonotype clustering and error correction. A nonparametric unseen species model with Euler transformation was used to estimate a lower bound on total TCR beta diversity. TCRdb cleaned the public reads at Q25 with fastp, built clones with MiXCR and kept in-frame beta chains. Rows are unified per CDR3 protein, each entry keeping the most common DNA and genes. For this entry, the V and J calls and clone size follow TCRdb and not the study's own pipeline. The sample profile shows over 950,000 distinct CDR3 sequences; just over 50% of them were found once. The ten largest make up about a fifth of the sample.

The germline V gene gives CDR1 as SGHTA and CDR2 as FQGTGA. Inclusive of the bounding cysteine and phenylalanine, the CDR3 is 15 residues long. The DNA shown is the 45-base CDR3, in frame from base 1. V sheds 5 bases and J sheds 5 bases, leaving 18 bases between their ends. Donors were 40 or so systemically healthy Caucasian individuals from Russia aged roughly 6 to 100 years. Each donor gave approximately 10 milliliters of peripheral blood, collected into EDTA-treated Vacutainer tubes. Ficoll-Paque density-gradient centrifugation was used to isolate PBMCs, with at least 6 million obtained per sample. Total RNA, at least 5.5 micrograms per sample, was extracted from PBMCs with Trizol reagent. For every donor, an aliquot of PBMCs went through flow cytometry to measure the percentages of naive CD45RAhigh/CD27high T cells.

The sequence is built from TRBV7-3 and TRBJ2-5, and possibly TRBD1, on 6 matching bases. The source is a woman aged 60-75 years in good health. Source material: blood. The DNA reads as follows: TGTGCCAGCAGCAGCACGGGACACGGAGTGGAGACCCAGTACTTC. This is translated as CASSSTGHGVETQYF. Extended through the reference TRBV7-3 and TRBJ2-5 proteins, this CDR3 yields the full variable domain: GAGVSQTPSNKVTEKGKYVELRCDPISGHTALYWYRQSLGQGPEFLIYFQGTGAADDSGLPNDRFFAVRPEGSVSTLKIQRTERGDSAVYLCASSSTGHGVETQYFGPGTRLLVL.